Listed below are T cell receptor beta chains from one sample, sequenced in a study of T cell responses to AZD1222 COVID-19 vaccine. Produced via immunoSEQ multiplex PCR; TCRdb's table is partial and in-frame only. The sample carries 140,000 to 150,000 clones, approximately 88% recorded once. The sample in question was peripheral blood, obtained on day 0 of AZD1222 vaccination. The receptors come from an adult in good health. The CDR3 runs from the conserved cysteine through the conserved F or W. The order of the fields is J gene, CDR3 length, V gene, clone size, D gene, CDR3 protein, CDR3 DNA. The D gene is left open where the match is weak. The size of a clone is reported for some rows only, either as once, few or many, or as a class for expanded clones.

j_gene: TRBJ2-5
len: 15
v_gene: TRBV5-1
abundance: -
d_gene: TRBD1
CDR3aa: CASSLAPGGGETQYF
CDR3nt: TGCGCCAGCAGCTTGGCGCCAGGGGGCGGAGAGACCCAGTACTTC

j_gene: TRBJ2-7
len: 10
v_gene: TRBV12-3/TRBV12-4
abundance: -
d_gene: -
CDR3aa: CASSLNEQYF
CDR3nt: TGTGCCAGCAGTCTTAACGAGCAGTACTTC

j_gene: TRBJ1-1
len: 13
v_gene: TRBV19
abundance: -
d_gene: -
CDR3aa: CASSSLKGTEAFF
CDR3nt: TGTGCCAGTAGCTCCCTAAAGGGTACAGAAGCTTTCTTT

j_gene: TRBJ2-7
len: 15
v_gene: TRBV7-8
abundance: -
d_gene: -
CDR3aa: CASSGAGAISYEQYF
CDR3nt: TGTGCCAGCAGTGGGGCAGGAGCGATCTCCTACGAGCAGTACTTC

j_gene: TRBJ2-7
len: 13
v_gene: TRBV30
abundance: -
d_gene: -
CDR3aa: CAWKVTENYEQYF
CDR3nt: TGTGCCTGGAAAGTGACCGAGAATTACGAGCAGTACTTC

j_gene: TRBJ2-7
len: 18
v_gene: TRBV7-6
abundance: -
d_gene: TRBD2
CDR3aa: CASSLVPPSGGERGEQYF
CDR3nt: TGTGCCAGCAGCTTAGTACCCCCGTCGGGAGGTGAACGGGGCGAGCAGTACTTC

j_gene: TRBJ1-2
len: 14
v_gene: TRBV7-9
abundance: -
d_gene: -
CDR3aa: CASSLVTEGYGYTF
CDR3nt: TGTGCCAGCAGCTTAGTGACAGAAGGCTATGGCTACACCTTC

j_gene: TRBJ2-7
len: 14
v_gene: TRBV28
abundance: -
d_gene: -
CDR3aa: CASIPRDPVYEQYF
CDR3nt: TGTGCCAGCATTCCCCGGGACCCAGTCTACGAGCAGTACTTC

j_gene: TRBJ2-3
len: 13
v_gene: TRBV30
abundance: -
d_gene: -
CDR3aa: CAWSFQARDTQYF
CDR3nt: TGTGCCTGGAGTTTTCAGGCTCGAGATACGCAGTATTTT

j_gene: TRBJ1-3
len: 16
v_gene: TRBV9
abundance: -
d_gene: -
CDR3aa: CASSEVAGESGNTIYF
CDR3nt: TGTGCCAGCAGCGAGGTTGCAGGGGAATCCGGAAACACCATATATTTT

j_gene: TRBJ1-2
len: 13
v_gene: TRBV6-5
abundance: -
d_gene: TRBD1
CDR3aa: CASRDRGNYGYTF
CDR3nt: TGTGCCAGTAGGGACAGGGGGAACTATGGCTACACCTTC

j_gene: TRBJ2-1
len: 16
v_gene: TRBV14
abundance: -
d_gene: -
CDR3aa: CASSQAGVSSYNEQFF
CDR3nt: TGTGCCAGCAGCCAAGCGGGCGTAAGCTCCTACAATGAGCAGTTCTTC

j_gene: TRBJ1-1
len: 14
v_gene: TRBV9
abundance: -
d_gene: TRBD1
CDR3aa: CASSSRTGGAEAFF
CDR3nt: TGTGCCAGCAGCTCGAGGACAGGGGGGGCTGAAGCTTTCTTT

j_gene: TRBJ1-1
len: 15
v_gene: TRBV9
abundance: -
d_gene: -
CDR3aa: CASSPRSGEETEAFF
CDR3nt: TGTGCCAGCAGCCCACGGTCGGGGGAGGAGACTGAAGCTTTCTTT

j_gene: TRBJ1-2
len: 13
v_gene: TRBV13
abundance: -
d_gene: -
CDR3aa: CASSLRTRDGYTF
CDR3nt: TGTGCCAGCAGCTTAAGGACGCGGGATGGCTACACCTTC

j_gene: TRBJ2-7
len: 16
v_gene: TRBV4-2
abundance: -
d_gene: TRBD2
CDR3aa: CASSHPSGGLSYEQYF
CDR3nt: TGTGCCAGCAGCCATCCTAGCGGGGGGCTCTCCTACGAGCAGTACTTC

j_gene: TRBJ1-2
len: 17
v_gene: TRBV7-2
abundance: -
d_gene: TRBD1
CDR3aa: CASSSHSGGAWGYGYTF
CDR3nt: TGTGCCAGCAGCTCTCATTCAGGGGGCGCCTGGGGCTATGGCTACACCTTC

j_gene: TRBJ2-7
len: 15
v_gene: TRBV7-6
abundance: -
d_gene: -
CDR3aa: CASSRDGTVSYEQYF
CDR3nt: TGTGCCAGCAGCCGTGATGGGACGGTTTCCTACGAGCAGTACTTC

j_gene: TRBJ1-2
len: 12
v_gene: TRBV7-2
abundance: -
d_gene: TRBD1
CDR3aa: CATTGGPYGYTF
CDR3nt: TGTGCCACAACAGGGGGCCCGTATGGCTACACCTTC

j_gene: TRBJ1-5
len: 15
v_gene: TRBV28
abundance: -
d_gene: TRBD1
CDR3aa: CASSLGTGSFQPQHF
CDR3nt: TGTGCCAGCAGTTTAGGGACAGGGTCCTTTCAGCCCCAGCATTTT

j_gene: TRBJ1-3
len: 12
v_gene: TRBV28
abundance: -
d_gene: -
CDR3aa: CASSSPGNTIYF
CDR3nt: TGTGCCAGCAGCTCTCCTGGAAACACCATATATTTT

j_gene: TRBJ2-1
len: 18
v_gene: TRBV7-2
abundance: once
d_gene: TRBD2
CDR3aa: CASSARPISGGAYNEQFF
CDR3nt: TGTGCCAGCAGCGCGAGACCCATTAGCGGGGGGGCCTACAATGAGCAGTTCTTC

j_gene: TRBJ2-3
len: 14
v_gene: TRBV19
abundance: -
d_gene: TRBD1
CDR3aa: CASSIWDSPDTQYF
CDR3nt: TGTGCCAGTAGTATTTGGGACAGCCCAGATACGCAGTATTTT

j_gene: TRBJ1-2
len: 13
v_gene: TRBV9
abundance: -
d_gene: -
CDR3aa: CASTDGASYGYTF
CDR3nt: TGTGCCAGCACGGACGGTGCTTCCTATGGCTACACCTTC

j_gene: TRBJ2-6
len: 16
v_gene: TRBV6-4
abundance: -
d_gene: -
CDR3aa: CASSAHSRQGANVLTF
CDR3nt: TGTGCCAGCAGTGCCCACTCGAGACAAGGGGCCAACGTCCTGACTTTC

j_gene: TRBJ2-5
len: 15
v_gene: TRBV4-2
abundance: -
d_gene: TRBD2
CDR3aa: CASSQLTSGEETQYF
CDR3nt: TGTGCCAGCAGCCAATTGACTAGCGGGGAGGAGACCCAGTACTTC

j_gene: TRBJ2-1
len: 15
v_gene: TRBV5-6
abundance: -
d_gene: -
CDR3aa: CASSLSRSSYNEQFF
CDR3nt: TGTGCCAGCAGCTTGTCCCGAAGCTCCTACAATGAGCAGTTCTTC

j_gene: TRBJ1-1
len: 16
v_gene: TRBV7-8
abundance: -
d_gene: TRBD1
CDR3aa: CASSPDRGRGNTEAFF
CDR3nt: TGTGCCAGCAGCCCGGACAGGGGGCGGGGGAACACTGAAGCTTTCTTT

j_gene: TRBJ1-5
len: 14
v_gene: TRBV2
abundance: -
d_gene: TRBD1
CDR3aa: CASIFRDRDQPQHF
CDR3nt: TGTGCCAGCATCTTCCGGGACAGGGATCAGCCCCAGCATTTT

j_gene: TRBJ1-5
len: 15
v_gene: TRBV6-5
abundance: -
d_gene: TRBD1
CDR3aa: CASSYGRGRVQPQHF
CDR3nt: TGTGCCAGCAGTTACGGAAGGGGGCGCGTTCAGCCCCAGCATTTT

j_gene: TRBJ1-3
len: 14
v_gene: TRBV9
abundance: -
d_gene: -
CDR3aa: CASGLLGSGNTIYF
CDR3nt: TGTGCCAGCGGCCTCCTGGGCTCTGGAAACACCATATATTTT

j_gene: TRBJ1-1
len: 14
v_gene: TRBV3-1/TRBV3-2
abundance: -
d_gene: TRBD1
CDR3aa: CASSTFRGITEAFF
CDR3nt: TGTGCCAGCAGCACGTTCAGGGGGATCACTGAAGCTTTCTTT

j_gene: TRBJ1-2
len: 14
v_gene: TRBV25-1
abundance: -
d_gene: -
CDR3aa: CASSDPNRAYGYTF
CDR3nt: TGTGCCAGCAGTGACCCAAACAGGGCCTATGGCTACACCTTC

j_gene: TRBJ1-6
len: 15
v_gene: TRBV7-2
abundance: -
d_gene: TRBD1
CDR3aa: CASSSTGRGGSPLHF
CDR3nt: TGTGCCAGCAGCTCGACAGGGCGGGGGGGTTCACCCCTCCACTTT

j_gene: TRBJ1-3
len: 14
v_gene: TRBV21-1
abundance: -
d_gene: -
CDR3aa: CASSKSGTGNTIYF
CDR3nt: TGTGCCAGCAGCAAATCAGGGACTGGAAACACCATATATTTT

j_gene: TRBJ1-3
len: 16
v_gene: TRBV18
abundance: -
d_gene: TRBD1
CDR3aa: CASSSGQGRSGNTIYF
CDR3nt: TGTGCCAGCTCGTCGGGACAGGGAAGGTCTGGAAACACCATATATTTT

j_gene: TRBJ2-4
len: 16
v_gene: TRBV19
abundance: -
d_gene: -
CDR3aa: CASSMAARQKGDIQYF
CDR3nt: TGTGCCAGTAGTATGGCGGCGAGACAGAAGGGAGACATTCAGTACTTC

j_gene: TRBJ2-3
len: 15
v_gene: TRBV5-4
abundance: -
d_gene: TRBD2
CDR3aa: CASSLELAGTDTQYF
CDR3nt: TGTGCCAGCAGCTTGGAACTAGCGGGGACAGATACGCAGTATTTT

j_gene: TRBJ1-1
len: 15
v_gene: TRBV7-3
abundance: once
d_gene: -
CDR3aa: CASSLTSNSNTEAFF
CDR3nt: TGTGCCAGCAGCTTAACGTCTAATTCGAACACTGAAGCTTTCTTT

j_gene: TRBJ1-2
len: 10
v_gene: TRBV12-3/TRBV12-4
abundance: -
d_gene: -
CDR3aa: CAILRVGYTF
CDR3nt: TGTGCCATCCTCAGGGTTGGCTACACCTTC

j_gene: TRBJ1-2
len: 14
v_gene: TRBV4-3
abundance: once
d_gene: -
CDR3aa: CASSDTGWDYGYTF
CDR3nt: TGCGCCAGCAGCGATACCGGGTGGGACTATGGCTACACCTTC

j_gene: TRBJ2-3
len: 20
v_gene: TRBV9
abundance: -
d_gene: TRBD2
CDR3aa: CASSVSGGLAGFGSTDTQYF
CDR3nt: TGTGCCAGCAGCGTAAGCGGGGGGCTAGCGGGGTTCGGGAGCACAGATACGCAGTATTTT

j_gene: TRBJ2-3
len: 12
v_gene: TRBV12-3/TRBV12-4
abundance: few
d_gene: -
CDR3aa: CASSLMGGTQYF
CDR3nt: TGTGCCAGCAGTTTAATGGGGGGTACGCAGTATTTT

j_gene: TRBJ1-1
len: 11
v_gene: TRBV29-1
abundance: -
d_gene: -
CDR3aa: CSVASNTEAFF
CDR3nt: TGCAGCGTGGCATCAAACACTGAAGCTTTCTTT

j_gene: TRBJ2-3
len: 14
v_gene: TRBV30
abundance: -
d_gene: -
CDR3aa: CAWRGGTWGDTQYF
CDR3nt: TGTGCCTGGAGAGGGGGGACCTGGGGGGATACGCAGTATTTT

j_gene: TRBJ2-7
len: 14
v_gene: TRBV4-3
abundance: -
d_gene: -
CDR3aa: CASSQAEMGYEQYF
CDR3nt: TGCGCCAGCAGCCAAGCAGAGATGGGTTACGAGCAGTACTTC

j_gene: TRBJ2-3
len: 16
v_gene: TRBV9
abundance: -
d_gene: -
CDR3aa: CASSSQMLTSTDTQYF
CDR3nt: TGTGCCAGCAGCTCGCAAATGCTGACTAGCACAGATACGCAGTATTTT

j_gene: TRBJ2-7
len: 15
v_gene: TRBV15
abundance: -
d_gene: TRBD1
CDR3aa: CATSRGRTGGYEQYF
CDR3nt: TGTGCCACCAGCAGAGGTCGGACAGGGGGCTACGAGCAGTACTTC

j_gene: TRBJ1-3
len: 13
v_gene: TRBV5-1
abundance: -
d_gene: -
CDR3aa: CASSRDIGNTIYF
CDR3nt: TGCGCCAGCAGCAGGGACATAGGAAACACCATATATTTT

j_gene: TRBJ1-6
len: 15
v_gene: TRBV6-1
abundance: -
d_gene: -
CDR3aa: CASSEHGRDNSPLHF
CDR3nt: TGTGCCAGCAGTGAACATGGCAGAGATAATTCACCCCTCCACTTT